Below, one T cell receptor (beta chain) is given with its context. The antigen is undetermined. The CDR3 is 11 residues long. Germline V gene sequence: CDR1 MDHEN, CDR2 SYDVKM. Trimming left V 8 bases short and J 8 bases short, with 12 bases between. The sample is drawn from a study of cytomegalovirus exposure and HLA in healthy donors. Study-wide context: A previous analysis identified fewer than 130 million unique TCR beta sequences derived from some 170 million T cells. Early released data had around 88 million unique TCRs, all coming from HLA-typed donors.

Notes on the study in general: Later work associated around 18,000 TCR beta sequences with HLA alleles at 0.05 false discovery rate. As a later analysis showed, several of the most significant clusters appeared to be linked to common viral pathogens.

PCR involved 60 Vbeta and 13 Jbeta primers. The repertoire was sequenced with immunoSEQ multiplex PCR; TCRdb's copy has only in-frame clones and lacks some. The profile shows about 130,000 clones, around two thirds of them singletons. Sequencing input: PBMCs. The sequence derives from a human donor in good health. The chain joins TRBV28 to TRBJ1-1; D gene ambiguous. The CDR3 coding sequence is TGTGCCAGCGGCCGTGGTCCAGAAGCTTTCTTT. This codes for CASGRGPEAFF.